A single T cell receptor beta chain is shown here with its context. This CDR3 is 16 amino acids long. CDR1 and CDR2 from the germline V gene are SGHNT and YYREEE (reference sequence). V dropped 2 bases and J dropped 2 bases, with 14 bases sitting between them. This entry comes from a study of T cell responses to AZD1222 COVID-19 vaccine. Sequencing used immunoSEQ multiplex PCR; TCRdb keeps in-frame clones, though not all of them. The sample lists 210,000 or so clones, 93% occurring once. V and J are TRBV5-4 and TRBJ1-5; the D is unclear. This TCR was recovered from an adult in good health. The material sequenced was peripheral blood, taken on day 0 of MenACWY control vaccination. Here the CDR3 reads CASSFSGERGNQPQHF. For the CDR3, the DNA is TGTGCCAGCAGCTTTTCCGGGGAAAGGGGCAATCAGCCCCAGCATTTT. The variable domain in full, completed from reference TRBV5-4 and TRBJ1-5, reads ETGVTQSPTHLIKTRGQQVTLRCSSQSGHNTVSWYQQALGQGPQFIFQYYREEENGRGNFPPRFSGLQFPNYSSELNVNALELDDSALYLCASSFSGERGNQPQHFGDGTRLSIL.